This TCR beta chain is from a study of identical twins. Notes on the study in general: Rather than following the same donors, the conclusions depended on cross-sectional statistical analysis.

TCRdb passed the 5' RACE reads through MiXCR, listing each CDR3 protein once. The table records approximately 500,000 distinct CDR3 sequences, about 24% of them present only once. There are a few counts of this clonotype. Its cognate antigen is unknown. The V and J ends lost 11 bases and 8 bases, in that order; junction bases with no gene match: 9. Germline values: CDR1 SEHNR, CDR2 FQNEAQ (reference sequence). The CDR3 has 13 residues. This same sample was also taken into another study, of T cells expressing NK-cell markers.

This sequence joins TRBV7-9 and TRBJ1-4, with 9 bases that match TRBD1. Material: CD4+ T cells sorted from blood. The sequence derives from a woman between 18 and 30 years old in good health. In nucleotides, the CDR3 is TGTGCCTTAAGGACAGGGGAACACGAAAAACTGTTTTTT. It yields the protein CALRTGEHEKLFF.